This T cell receptor (beta chain) was found in a study of cytomegalovirus exposure and HLA in healthy donors. Broader study findings: Follow-up analysis found HLA locus-dependent TCR association rates, highest for DRB1 and lowest for HLA-C.

As to this clone: Its antigen is undetermined.

The CDR3 has 15 amino acids. Trimming pared 5 bases from V and 4 bases from J, leaving 18 bases between. Germline values: CDR1 SNHLY, CDR2 FYNNEI. This PCR relied on a set of 60 Vbeta primers and 13 Jbeta primers. This table comes from immunoSEQ multiplex PCR, and its TCRdb copy is limited to in-frame clones, with some not included. This table holds 150,000 to 200,000 clones, roughly four fifths found once. The TCR originated in a woman aged 18-29 years in good health and CMV-seronegative. The chain joins TRBV2 to TRBJ2-7, with D maybe TRBD2 (6 bases). Source material: PBMCs. Here the CDR3 reads CASSPQTSRGYEQYF. DNA for the CDR3: TGTGCCAGCAGTCCCCAGACTAGTCGGGGTTACGAGCAGTACTTC.